What follows describes a single TCR beta chain. Its antigen is still unknown. The repertoire was sequenced with immunoSEQ multiplex PCR; TCRdb's copy has only in-frame clones and lacks some. The table has around 110,000 clones, 75% to 95% seen once; the top ten hold roughly 0.2%. Germline CDR1 MNHNS, CDR2 SASEGT. With 2 bases removed from V and 4 bases from J, the gap between germline ends came to 17 bases. This CDR3 is built from 16 residues. This entry belongs to a study of graft-versus-host responses after intestinal transplantation. Whole-study context: Isolated intestinal, liver-intestinal, or multivisceral transplants had been given to the recipients. Among the recipients, all got anti-thymocyte globulin induction and then tacrolimus and steroids for about 3 years. The study, taken as a whole, reports: Graft-donor T cell macrochimerism coincided with high graft-versus-host to host-versus-graft clonal ratios in allografts. With peak circulating GvH clone levels came an association with early post-transplant HvG declines.

The chain joins TRBV6-1 to TRBJ1-1; tentatively, D is TRBD1 (6 bases). This specimen was unstimulated CD4+ T cells sorted from spleen or lymph node cells, taken before intestinal transplant. The TCR sequence derives from a human donor who received an intestinal transplant. CDR3 in amino acids: CASSEQGTRLGTEAFF. The CDR3 region has the DNA TGTGCCAGCAGTGAACAGGGGACAAGGTTGGGCACTGAAGCTTTCTTT.